This TCR beta chain came from a study of T-cell reconstitution after alpha-beta-depleted transplantation in children. The study, taken as a whole, reports: T-cell counts and diversity were attributed mostly to newly produced T cells one year after transplant.

Molecular barcoding with unique molecular identifiers was used for the TCRbeta library. TCRdb processed the PCR reads anew with MiXCR; each CDR3 protein has one entry. Altogether about 580,000 distinct CDR3 sequences are present, 23% being singletons, with the ten largest covering 13% to 15%. The V gene end was trimmed by 0 bases and the J gene end by 7 bases; junction bases not matched to a gene: 10. The CDR3 totals 16 residues. This clonotype occurred a few times. The target antigen is unknown. The chain employs TRBV12-3 or TRBV12-4 and TRBJ1-2, with 8 bases lining up with TRBD1. The sample was PBMCs, mostly from graft donor cells, taken 360 days after TCRalphabeta/CD19-depleted stem cell transplant. The receptor was isolated from a boy in the first two years of life who had a stem cell transplant for acute myeloid leukemia, so the T cells may come from the graft donor. The CDR3 is CASSLAGTGGSSGYTF. The CDR3 DNA reads as TGTGCCAGCAGTTTAGCCGGGACAGGAGGCAGCAGTGGCTACACCTTC.